This T cell receptor (beta chain) was captured by sequencing in a study of T cell repertoires in cytomegalovirus infection. General study points: Ex vivo, HLA-C-restricted CMV-specific TCR beta clonotypes prevailed over the rest of the response.

Only a few counts were recorded for this clonotype. Its antigen is unknown. MiXCR was run by TCRdb on the reads, yielding one entry per CDR3 protein. The sample holds approximately 250,000 distinct CDR3 sequences, around 6.6% seen once. This receptor was obtained from a human donor in good health (CMV status not recorded). Some clones in this sample may be carry-over from other donors' samples. Sequencing was carried out using PBMCs.

In DNA, the CDR3 is TGCAGTGCCCCTTCTGGGGGGCAGGTTCAGCCCCAGCATTTT. It is translated as CSAPSGGQVQPQHF. The chain combines TRBV20-1 with TRBJ1-5; tentative D call: TRBD1 (6 bases). Germline V gene sequence: CDR1 DFQATT, CDR2 SNEGSKA (reference sequence). This CDR3 has 14 amino acids. Trimming took 6 bases from V and 6 from J, leaving 18 bases between them.